This TCR beta chain was documented in a study of cytomegalovirus exposure and HLA in healthy donors. Researchers ran the PCR with 60 Vbeta and 13 Jbeta primers. Libraries were prepared by immunoSEQ multiplex PCR; TCRdb keeps only in-frame clonotypes and omits some of them. Counted here are roughly 200,000 clones, around 89% occurring once; the ten biggest clones make up approximately 1%. J gave up 7 bases and V 2 bases, and 4 bases lay outside the gene matches. Germline CDR1 reads GTSNPN; CDR2 reads SVGIG (reference sequence). The CDR3 totals 13 residues. The rearrangement links TRBV30 to TRBJ1-5, with 8 bases that match TRBD1. Sequenced: PBMCs. The clonotype originates from a woman in her late teens or twenties in good health and CMV-seronegative. CDR3 DNA: TGTGCCTGGAGTCAGGGGGCATGGCAGCCCCAGCATTTT. Residues: CAWSQGAWQPQHF.